This T cell receptor beta chain was recorded in a study of graft-versus-host responses after intestinal transplantation. As for the study in general: Anti-thymocyte globulin induction preceded 2 to 4 years of tacrolimus and steroid maintenance in all recipients.

Findings and caveats of the study: There were GvH clones found in recipient marrow, and some of them appeared first in ileum or blood.

The germline V gene has CDR1 MNHNY and CDR2 SVGAGI (reference sequence). There are 16 residues in the CDR3. Trimming took off 6 bases at V and 4 bases at J, with 21 bases between the two ends. This table comes from immunoSEQ multiplex PCR, and its TCRdb copy is limited to in-frame clones, with some not included. The sample contains about 120,000 clones, less than 95% of which appear only once. Regarding this clone: What it binds is not known.

The input for sequencing was unstimulated CD4+ T cells sorted from spleen or lymph node cells, taken before intestinal transplant. The clonotype originates from a human donor who received an intestinal transplant. The V and J genes are TRBV6-6 and TRBJ1-2; a weak D match, TRBD1 (5 bases). CDR3 nucleotides: TGTGCCAGCAGCCTAGGCGCGGCAGGGAAACCCTATGGCTACACCTTC. This codes for CASSLGAAGKPYGYTF.